Shown below are 30 T cell receptor beta chains from a single sample sequenced in a study of HIV-infected patients and healthy controls. The repertoire came from unfractionated whole blood and reflected all unsorted peripheral T cells. cDNA was made from approximately 500 ng RNA using alpha and beta constant primers. Using multiplexing indices, alpha and beta chain libraries were generated apart by chain-specific third strand synthesis. TCRdb reprocessed the 5' RACE reads via MiXCR and lists one record per CDR3 protein. The sample records 18,000 or so distinct CDR3 sequences, roughly 9% being singletons. The specimen was blood. The receptors stem from an adult in good health.

The table lists this clonotype with many counts. This chain links TRBV19 with TRBJ2-1; 11 positions match TRBD2. This CDR3 is 17 amino acids long. Unmatched junction bases numbered 14, after V lost 5 bases and J lost 8 bases. From germline, CDR1 is LNHDA and CDR2 SQIVND (reference sequence). The CDR3 loop is CASSVRTSGRKFDEQFF. The CDR3 DNA follows: TGTGCCAGTAGTGTCCGTACTAGCGGGAGAAAGTTTGATGAGCAGTTCTTC.

This clonotype counts as medium-sized. The chain employs TRBV7-8 and TRBJ2-5; 13 nucleotides agree with TRBD2. Unmatched junction bases numbered 0, after V lost 1 base and J lost 4 bases. The CDR3 runs 15 residues. Germline-derived CDR1 and CDR2 are SGHVS and FQNEAQ. The CDR3 sequence is CASSLGTSGRETQYF. The CDR3 coding sequence is TGTGCCAGCAGCTTAGGGACTAGCGGGAGAGAGACCCAGTACTTC. Full variable domain (outside the CDR3, taken from reference TRBV7-8 and TRBJ2-5): GAGVSQSPRYKVAKRGQDVALRCDPISGHVSLFWYQQALGQGPEFLTYFQNEAQLDKSGLPSDRFFAERPEGSVSTLKIQRTQQEDSAVYLCASSLGTSGRETQYFGPGTRLLVL.

The sample holds many counts of this clonotype. The chain couples TRBV18 to TRBJ2-7; 13 bases match TRBD2. The CDR3 is 15 residues long. Losses at the gene ends were 3 bases for V and 8 bases for J; bases not matched to a gene: 7. The germline V gene has CDR1 KGHSH and CDR2 LQKENI. The CDR3 DNA follows: TGTGCCAGCTCACCCGGGACTAGCGGGAAACTACAGCAGTACTTC. As protein: CASSPGTSGKLQQYF.

In this sample, this clonotype turned up a few times. The chain links TRBV10-3 to TRBJ1-3; TRBD1 might be the D (5 bases). This CDR3 region has 12 residues. Trimming removed 11 bases at V and 3 bases at J, with 11 bases between. Germline CDR1 ENHRY, CDR2 SYGVKD. The chain's CDR3 is CAFGGNGNTIYF. Written as DNA, the CDR3 is TGTGCCTTCGGGGGGAATGGAAACACCATATATTTT.

The J gene is TRBJ1-1, the V gene TRBV5-1, with D unresolved. CDR3 length: 15 residues. Germline V gene data show CDR1 as SGHRS and CDR2 as YFSETQ. The germline V and J ends were trimmed by 4 bases and 0 bases, with 13 bases remaining between them. As DNA, the CDR3 is TGCGCCAGCAGCCCAGAGGGCAACCTGAACACTGAAGCTTTCTTT. Translation gives CASSPEGNLNTEAFF.

By share, this clonotype ranks as medium-sized. This sequence joins TRBV3-1 and TRBJ1-5; D is uncertain. The CDR3 extends over 15 amino acids. Per germline, CDR1 LGHDT and CDR2 YNNKEL (reference sequence). V was shortened by 0 bases and J by 2 bases, with 8 bases between the two germline ends. CDR3 amino acids: CASSQDSGRNQPQHF. As DNA, the CDR3 is TGTGCCAGCAGCCAAGATAGTGGGCGCAATCAGCCCCAGCATTTT.

The rearrangement links TRBV28 to TRBJ2-7; D possibly uses TRBD1 or TRBD2 (5 bases each). Trimming removed 8 bases from V and 0 bases from J, with 14 bases in between. The germline V gene has CDR1 MDHEN and CDR2 SYDVKM. The CDR3 extends over 14 amino acids. The CDR3 DNA reads TGTGCCAGCGCTGGGACGTCAAGCTCCTACGAGCAGTACTTC. Translating it yields CASAGTSSSYEQYF.

In its sample, this clonotype is medium-sized. This chain uses TRBV15 with TRBJ2-5; D is possibly TRBD2 (5 bases). Germline V gene sequence: CDR1 LNHNV, CDR2 YYDKDF (reference sequence). This CDR3 contains 15 residues. With 4 bases removed from V and 1 base from J, the gap between germline ends came to 13 bases. The CDR3 spells CATSNPRDLQETQYF. CDR3 coding DNA: TGTGCCACCAGCAACCCTCGGGATCTCCAAGAGACCCAGTACTTC. The entire variable domain, with the rest obtained from reference TRBV15 and TRBJ2-5, is as follows: DAMVIQNPRYQVTQFGKPVTLSCSQTLNHNVMYWYQQKSSQAPKLLFHYYDKDFNNEADTPDNFQSRRPNTSFCFLDIRSPGLGDTAMYLCATSNPRDLQETQYFGPGTRLLVL.

By sample share, this clonotype is medium-sized. J is TRBJ2-1 and V is TRBV10-2; the match to TRBD2 covers 11 bases. The CDR3 extends over 14 amino acids. CDR1 WSHSY and CDR2 SAAADI come from the germline V gene. V was pared by 4 bases and J by 8 bases, with 4 bases of the junction left unmatched. The CDR3 nucleotides read TGCGCCAGCAGTGCGATAGCGGGAGGGGATGAGCAGTTCTTC. Encoded protein: CASSAIAGGDEQFF.

In this sample, this clonotype turned up many times. The gene calls are TRBV3-1 and TRBJ2-1, with TRBD2 matching over 10 bases. The CDR3 loop spans 16 amino acids. Germline CDR1 LGHDT, CDR2 YNNKEL (reference sequence). V was pared by 0 bases and J by 9 bases, with 8 bases of the junction left unmatched. In DNA, the CDR3 is TGTGCCAGCAGCCAAGATAAAGCGGGAGGGCAGTTTGAGCAGTTCTTC. This encodes CASSQDKAGGQFEQFF.

This clonotype has ten or more counts. The chain combines TRBV4-1 with TRBJ2-7, with D perhaps assigned TRBD1 or TRBD2 (5 bases each). CDR1 is MGHRA, CDR2 YSYEKL, per germline. With 5 bases removed from V and 0 bases from J, the gap between germline ends came to 20 bases. The CDR3 is made up of 17 amino acids. The DNA for the CDR3 is TGCGCCAGCAGCTCCCCTAGCCAGGGTCGCAGCTCCTACGAGCAGTACTTC. Translating gives CASSSPSQGRSSYEQYF.

This clonotype is termed medium-sized (0.01 to 0.1%). The chain couples TRBV6-2 or TRBV6-3 to TRBJ1-5, with TRBD1 as a possible D gene (5 bases). With 6 bases removed from V and 7 bases from J, the gap between germline ends came to 16 bases. The germline V gene has CDR1 MNHEY and CDR2 SVGEGT. The CDR3 is made up of 14 amino acids. CDR3 in DNA: TGTGCCAGCAGCCCTAAACTCCAGGGCCAGCCCCAGCATTTT. Its translation: CASSPKLQGQPQHF.

This clonotype was counted many times. The V gene is TRBV27, the J gene TRBJ2-2, with D possibly matching TRBD2 (6 bases). CDR3 length: 14 amino acids. Trimming left V 6 bases short and J 1 base short, with 9 bases between. The germline gives CDR1 MNHEY, CDR2 SMNVEV (reference sequence). CDR3 nucleotide sequence: TGTGCCAGCAGACTAGCAGTGAACACCGGGGAGCTGTTTTTT. Its protein is CASRLAVNTGELFF.

This clonotype was observed a handful of times. The V and J genes are TRBV20-1 and TRBJ1-2, with unresolved D. CDR1 and CDR2 from the germline V gene are DFQATT and SNEGSKA (reference sequence). Trimming stripped 3 bases from V and 7 bases from J, with 9 bases between. The CDR3 runs 11 residues. CDR3 DNA: TGCAGTGCTAGCGGGGATGGTGGCTACACCTTC. It codes for CSASGDGGYTF.

This clonotype was detected many times. V gene TRBV5-1 combines with J gene TRBJ2-1, with 7 bases identical to TRBD1. Looked up from germline, CDR1 is SGHRS and CDR2 is YFSETQ. CDR3 size: 15 residues. The ends lost 4 bases at V and 1 base at J; junction bases unmatched: 5. This CDR3 is CASSPDRPSYNEQFF. The CDR3 nucleotides read TGCGCCAGCAGCCCGGACAGGCCTTCCTACAATGAGCAGTTCTTC.

The V and J genes are TRBV19 and TRBJ2-1, with D unresolved. The germline V and J ends were trimmed by 4 bases and 0 bases, with 13 bases remaining between them. Germline CDR1 LNHDA, CDR2 SQIVND (reference sequence). The CDR3 spans 16 residues. The CDR3 sequence: CASSTQRPSSYNEQFF. The CDR3, as DNA: TGTGCCAGTAGTACGCAGCGCCCGAGCTCCTACAATGAGCAGTTCTTC. Full variable domain (outside the CDR3, taken from reference TRBV19 and TRBJ2-1): DGGITQSPKYLFRKEGQNVTLSCEQNLNHDAMYWYRQDPGQGLRLIYYSQIVNDFQKGDIAEGYSVSREKKESFPLTVTSAQKNPTAFYLCASSTQRPSSYNEQFFGPGTRLTVL.

This clonotype has more than one count but fewer than ten. The genes are TRBV20-1 and TRBJ2-3; D is undetermined. This CDR3 spans 13 amino acids. From germline, CDR1 is DFQATT and CDR2 SNEGSKA (reference sequence). V lost 3 bases and J lost 0, with 7 bases in between. The DNA for the CDR3 is TGCAGTGCTAGTTTGGGGAGCACAGATACGCAGTATTTT. The encoded protein is CSASLGSTDTQYF.

This clonotype was observed many times. The V and J genes are TRBV19 and TRBJ1-5; TRBD1 might be the D (6 bases). CDR1 and CDR2 (germline): LNHDA, SQIVND (reference sequence). V was shortened by 7 bases and J by 5 bases, with 18 bases between the two germline ends. The CDR3 spans 15 residues. CDR3 sequence reads: CASTRGRGDHQPQHF. As DNA, the CDR3 is TGTGCCAGTACCAGGGGCAGGGGAGACCATCAGCCCCAGCATTTT.

This clonotype was picked up many times. The chain couples TRBV4-2 to TRBJ1-1; no clear D. Trimming cost V 1 base and J 0 bases, with 15 bases left between them. CDR1 LGHNA and CDR2 YNFKEQ come from the germline V gene. The CDR3 consists of 17 residues. The CDR3 nucleotides are TGTGCCAGCAGCCAAGTTTCCGGACCTACTATGAACACTGAAGCTTTCTTT. Translating it yields CASSQVSGPTMNTEAFF.

This clonotype has ten or more counts. The genes are TRBV11-2 and TRBJ2-3, with 7 bases that match TRBD2. The CDR3 is 15 residues long. V dropped 4 bases and J dropped 6; count of bases not matched to a gene: 10. CDR1 is SGHAT, CDR2 FQNNGV, per germline. CDR3 coding DNA: TGTGCCAGCAGCTCTGGGCGGGAGTCTTGGGATACGCAGTATTTT. Translating gives CASSSGRESWDTQYF.

This clonotype is termed medium-sized (0.01 to 0.1%). V gene TRBV5-6 combines with J gene TRBJ2-4, with D possibly being TRBD2 (6 bases). In germline, CDR1 is SGHDT, CDR2 YYEEEE. The CDR3 has 16 residues. V lost 1 base and J lost 0, with 11 bases in between. CDR3 nucleotide sequence: TGTGCCAGCAGCTTGAGACGGGGGATAGCCAAAAACATTCAGTACTTC. Translated: CASSLRRGIAKNIQYF.

Sample share makes this clonotype medium-sized. V and J are TRBV2 and TRBJ2-1, with 8 positions matching TRBD1. Germline V gene data show CDR1 as SNHLY and CDR2 as FYNNEI. Trimming took 3 bases from V and 7 from J; bases not matched to a gene: 8. The CDR3 consists of 15 residues. This chain's CDR3 is CASSEWTGLKNEQFF. CDR3 DNA sequence: TGTGCCAGCAGTGAGTGGACAGGGTTGAAGAATGAGCAGTTCTTC.

V gene TRBV4-1 combines with J gene TRBJ2-7; D call uncertain. CDR1 and CDR2 (germline): MGHRA, YSYEKL. The CDR3 contains 14 residues. Trimming removed 0 bases at V and 12 bases at J, with 18 bases between. The CDR3: CASSQDDPGYGVYF. The CDR3 coding sequence is TGCGCCAGCAGCCAAGATGATCCGGGCTACGGTGTGTACTTC.

The chain uses TRBV7-2 and TRBJ2-3; D gene uncertain. Germline V CDR1 and CDR2: SGHTA, FQGNSA. V lost 1 base and J lost 5, with 13 bases in between. The CDR3 covers 15 residues. The CDR3: CASSLDGRDLDTQYF. For the CDR3, the DNA is TGTGCCAGCAGCTTAGATGGACGAGACTTAGATACGCAGTATTTT.

This clonotype was picked up many times. The rearrangement links TRBV7-2 to TRBJ2-5, with D perhaps TRBD2 (5 bases). The CDR3 covers 16 residues. CDR1 is SGHTA, CDR2 FQGNSA, per germline. Trimming took 3 bases from V and 2 from J, leaving 16 bases between them. In DNA, the CDR3 is TGTGCCAGCAGCTTGAGGACCCTCAGGAGGCAAGAGACCCAGTACTTC. Translated, it gives CASSLRTLRRQETQYF.

Judged by abundance, this clonotype is medium-sized. The chain combines TRBV20-1 with TRBJ2-2; 12 bases are a match to TRBD2. The germline CDR1 and CDR2 sequences are DFQATT and SNEGSKA (reference sequence). V trimming: 6 bases; J trimming: 4 bases; junction bases outside the gene matches: 12. The CDR3 has 17 amino acids. The CDR3 region is CSARPSGRALGTGELFF. The CDR3 nucleotides are TGCAGTGCCAGACCTAGCGGGAGGGCCTTGGGCACCGGGGAGCTGTTTTTT.

This clonotype was counted only a few times. The V call is TRBV30, the J call TRBJ1-5; TRBD1 matches 9 bases. The junction had 11 bases not matched to a gene; V was cut back by 1 base and J by 1 base. CDR1 GTSNPN and CDR2 SVGIG come from the germline V gene (reference sequence). CDR3 length: 18 residues. The CDR3 region has the DNA TGTGCCTGGAGTGGGGTCCGGACAGGGGCAGGGAGCAATCAGCCCCAGCATTTT. Encoded protein: CAWSGVRTGAGSNQPQHF.

This clonotype was counted only a few times. This chain joins TRBV5-1 and TRBJ2-1; the D gene is possibly TRBD2 (5 bases). Germline V gives CDR1 SGHRS, CDR2 YFSETQ. V dropped 0 bases and J dropped 6 bases, with 19 bases sitting between them. The CDR3 contains 17 residues. The CDR3 loop is CASSLEVSDYLANEQFF. In DNA form, the CDR3 reads TGCGCCAGCAGCTTGGAAGTGTCCGACTACTTAGCCAATGAGCAGTTCTTC.

This clonotype is medium-sized in the sample. The chain recombines TRBV14 with TRBJ2-1; 9 nucleotides match TRBD2. The V gene's germline CDR1 is SGHDN and CDR2 FVKESK. Trimming removed 4 bases from V and 10 bases from J; junction bases left unmatched: 14. The CDR3 totals 16 residues. The CDR3 sequence: CASSRNAGTSFEEQFF. The CDR3 DNA sequence: TGTGCCAGCAGCCGAAACGCCGGGACTAGCTTCGAAGAGCAGTTCTTC.

In its sample, this clonotype was seen many times. The chain is built from TRBV30 and TRBJ2-6, with D hard to call. The germline CDR1 and CDR2 sequences are GTSNPN and SVGIG (reference sequence). There are 13 residues in the CDR3. V lost 0 bases to trimming and J lost 4 bases, with 4 bases between them. The CDR3: CAWSVGGANVLTF. The CDR3 DNA follows: TGTGCCTGGAGTGTAGGGGGGGCCAACGTCCTGACTTTC. The full variable domain, with the rest looked up from reference TRBV30 and TRBJ2-6, is SQTIHQWPATLVQPVGSPLSLECTVEGTSNPNLYWYRQAAGRGLQLLFYSVGIGQISSEVPQNLSASRPQDRQFILSSKKLLLSDSGFYLCAWSVGGANVLTFGAGSRLTVL.